Below, 21 T cell receptor beta chains from the same sample are listed, as sequenced in a study of blood T cell repertoires in COVID-19. TCRdb keeps only in-frame clones here, not all; method: immunoSEQ multiplex PCR. The data hold approximately 58,000 clones, with over 75% observed a single time. Sequencing input: peripheral blood. These receptors were taken from a man in his sixties with COVID-19, enrolled during active disease.

This clone was recorded a few times. The rearrangement links TRBV25-1 to TRBJ2-7; 7 bases are a match to TRBD1. The germline V gene has CDR1 MGHDK and CDR2 SYGVNS. With V trimmed by 6 bases and J by 6 bases, 2 bases remained unmatched. The CDR3 contains 11 residues. CDR3 in DNA: TGTGCCAGCAGCCACAGGGGCGAGCAGTACTTC. Translation: CASSHRGEQYF.

The chain uses TRBV27 and TRBJ2-1, with TRBD2 matching 13 bases. Per the germline V gene, CDR1 is MNHEY and CDR2 is SMNVEV (reference sequence). The CDR3 has 16 amino acids. V was clipped by 5 bases and J by 9 bases; unmatched bases: 10. CDR3 sequence (DNA): TGTGCCAGCAGTCCTCTACCGGGACTAGCGGGAACTGAGCAGTTCTTC. Residues: CASSPLPGLAGTEQFF.

A single count supports this clone. The chain has TRBV7-3 and TRBJ2-7; 11 bases map to TRBD2. Losses at the gene ends were 3 bases for V and 3 bases for J; bases not matched to a gene: 4. From germline, CDR1 is SGHTA and CDR2 FQGTGA. The CDR3 contains 15 residues. The CDR3 DNA reads as TGTGCCAGCAGCTTGGGACTAGCGGAGGACTACGAGCAGTACTTC. Residues: CASSLGLAEDYEQYF.

This clone occurred once. The genes are TRBV10-3 and TRBJ2-5, with D possibly matching TRBD2 (6 bases). The CDR3 is made up of 12 amino acids. Germline V lookup: CDR1 ENHRY, CDR2 SYGVKD. V lost 10 bases, J lost 1 base, and 10 bases lay in between. CDR3: CATGGPQETQYF. The CDR3 DNA is TGTGCCACCGGGGGACCCCAAGAGACCCAGTACTTC.

The rearrangement joins TRBV29-1 to TRBJ1-1, with D possibly being TRBD1 (6 bases). The CDR3 sequence is 13 residues long. Germline V gene lookup returns CDR1 SQVTM and CDR2 ANQGSEA. Trimming removed 0 bases from V and 11 bases from J, with 16 bases in between. CDR3 nucleotides: TGCAGCGTTGAAGATGAGGCAGGGGTAGGTGCTTTCTTT. Encoded protein: CSVEDEAGVGAFF.

The genes are TRBV7-8 and TRBJ1-5, with D tentatively TRBD1 (6 bases). V was clipped by 3 bases and J by 4 bases, with 16 bases between them. CDR1 SGHVS and CDR2 FQNEAQ come from the germline V gene. The CDR3 is 16 amino acids. The CDR3 DNA reads as TGTGCCAGCAGCTTGGGGGACATGACTCGGAATCAGCCCCAGCATTTT. Translated, it gives CASSLGDMTRNQPQHF. Variable domain in full (rest from reference TRBV7-8 and TRBJ1-5): GAGVSQSPRYKVAKRGQDVALRCDPISGHVSLFWYQQALGQGPEFLTYFQNEAQLDKSGLPSDRFFAERPEGSVSTLKIQRTQQEDSAVYLCASSLGDMTRNQPQHFGDGTRLSIL.

The chain has TRBV5-8 and TRBJ1-1; no firm D call. Germline values: CDR1 SGHTS, CDR2 YDEGEE. There are 14 residues in the CDR3. V lost 2 bases to trimming and J lost 1 base, with 9 bases between them. The CDR3 DNA is TGTGCCAGCAGCTTCTCTCGGGGGAACACTGAAGCTTTCTTT. Translated: CASSFSRGNTEAFF.

The chain employs TRBV11-3 and TRBJ2-1, with D unresolved. V lost 0 bases and J lost 9, with 6 bases in between. The length of the CDR3 is 12 residues. CDR1 is SGHNT and CDR2 is YENEEA in the germline V gene. CDR3 amino acids: CASSLESGEQFF. CDR3 nucleotides: TGTGCCAGCAGCTTAGAATCCGGTGAGCAGTTCTTC.

The rearrangement joins TRBV5-4 to TRBJ1-2, with 9 bases matching TRBD1. The CDR3 has 13 amino acids. Germline CDR1 is SGHNT and CDR2 is YYREEE (reference sequence). With 5 bases clipped from V and 10 bases from J, the junction kept 9 bases outside the gene matches. Here the CDR3 DNA reads TGTGCCAGCAGTCCCGGGACAGGGTTGCCCTACACCTTC. The encoded protein is CASSPGTGLPYTF.

This rearrangement joins TRBV1 to TRBJ2-7; TRBD2 was called by the table and not checked on the DNA. TRBV1 corresponds to a pseudogene. This CDR3 region has 13 residues. CDR3 amino acids: CTSSAGRVYEQYF. The CDR3 nucleotides read TGCACCAGCAGCGCCGGGAGAGTCTACGAGCAGTACTTC.

The chain links TRBV11-1 to TRBJ1-2; 9 nucleotides align to TRBD1. The CDR3 totals 15 residues. V gave up 5 bases and J gave up 5 bases; unmatched junction bases: 9. CDR1 SGHAT and CDR2 FQDESV come from the germline V gene (reference sequence). CDR3 coding DNA: TGTGCCAGCAGCGTACAGGGGGCCCCTCTTTATGGCTACACCTTC. Translated, it gives CASSVQGAPLYGYTF.

The genes are TRBV4-2 and TRBJ2-1; TRBD2 agrees at 8 bases. The CDR3 spans 14 residues. Germline V gives CDR1 LGHNA, CDR2 YNFKEQ. J was trimmed by 5 bases and V by 4 bases; bases with no gene match: 4. The CDR3 loop is CASSPGGANNEQFF. The CDR3 DNA follows: TGTGCCAGCAGCCCGGGGGGGGCAAACAATGAGCAGTTCTTC.

V and J are TRBV3-1 (or the pseudogene TRBV3-2) and TRBJ2-1; D remains unclear. The CDR3 is 14 amino acids. Germline CDR1 reads LGHDT; CDR2 reads YNNKEL (reference sequence). V lost 0 bases and J 6 bases, leaving 9 bases between the germline ends. The CDR3 protein is CASSQDQRSNEQFF. CDR3 bases: TGTGCCAGCAGCCAAGATCAGAGGTCCAATGAGCAGTTCTTC.

This chain uses TRBV28 with TRBJ2-7; weak D call: TRBD1 (6 bases). The CDR3 totals 16 residues. V was trimmed by 8 bases and J by 5 bases, leaving 25 bases between them. The germline V gene encodes CDR1 MDHEN and CDR2 SYDVKM. In DNA, the CDR3 is TGTGCCAGCTATCCTAATACACAGGGTTCTTGGGACGAGCAGTACTTC. This translates into CASYPNTQGSWDEQYF.

V and J are TRBV7-2 and TRBJ2-3; D is possibly TRBD1 (5 bases). V shed 7 bases and J shed 1 base, with 12 bases lying between them. Germline V gene data show CDR1 as SGHTA and CDR2 as FQGNSA. CDR3 length: 14 residues. The CDR3 region has the DNA TGTGCCAGCACCTCAAGGGGTGGCACAGATACGCAGTATTTT. It codes for CASTSRGGTDTQYF.

The chain joins TRBV6-2 or TRBV6-3 to TRBJ2-3, with 11 bases aligning to TRBD1. Trimming at V came to 6 bases and at J to 4 bases, leaving 6 bases not matched to a gene. CDR1 and CDR2 from the germline V gene are MNHEY and SVGEGT. This CDR3 region has 15 residues. The CDR3 here is CASRPRDRGADTQYF. The CDR3 DNA reads as TGTGCCAGCAGGCCTCGGGACAGGGGGGCAGATACGCAGTATTTT.

The chain is built from TRBV24-1 and TRBJ2-4; D may be TRBD2 (6 bases). The CDR3 is made up of 13 amino acids. The V end lost 3 bases, the J end lost 9 bases, and 11 bases lay between the germline ends. Per the germline V gene, CDR1 is KGHDR and CDR2 is SFDVKD. In DNA form, the CDR3 reads TGTGCCACCAGTGATACCGTGGGGGGCATTCAGTACTTC. Protein: CATSDTVGGIQYF.

V is TRBV19 and J is TRBJ1-2, with a weak D call TRBD1 (6 bases). Trimming pared 4 bases from V and 5 bases from J, leaving 11 bases between. The length of the CDR3 is 13 residues. CDR1 and CDR2 from the germline V gene are LNHDA and SQIVND (reference sequence). DNA for the CDR3: TGTGCCAGTAGTAAGGGGGTGGGATATGGCTACACCTTC. Amino acids: CASSKGVGYGYTF.

Here the CDR3 DNA reads TGTGCCAGCAGTGGATCTCTACAGGGGGCAGGGCAGCCCCAGCATTTT. Its translation is CASSGSLQGAGQPQHF. This chain joins TRBV6-1 and TRBJ1-5; 9 bases match TRBD1. Per germline, CDR1 MNHNS and CDR2 SASEGT. V gave up 4 bases and J gave up 7 bases; unmatched junction bases: 11. This CDR3 has 16 amino acids.

The J gene is TRBJ2-4, the V gene TRBV5-4; TRBD1 aligns across 7 bases. V trimming: 0 bases; J trimming: 1 base; junction bases outside the gene matches: 4. This CDR3 has 16 residues. Germline V CDR1 and CDR2: SGHNT, YYREEE (reference sequence). CDR3 in DNA: TGTGCCAGCAGCTTGGCCGCGACAGGGGCCAAAAACATTCAGTACTTC. It yields the protein CASSLAATGAKNIQYF.

As to this clone: Germline is not matched at one junction end, which may reflect a read error. The chain uses TRBV5-1 and TRBJ2-7; D is undetermined. This CDR3 contains 15 residues. The germline gives CDR1 SGHRS, CDR2 YFSETQ. The CDR3, as DNA: TGCGCCAGCAGCCTAACTGTGTTCCCCTCCGACGAGCAGTACTTC. Amino acid sequence: CASSLTVFPSDEQYF.